This section outlines one T cell receptor beta chain sequence together with its context. This record comes from a study of CD8 T cells in Susac syndrome. Turning to the study itself: Susac syndrome patients were untreated, on corticosteroids with some adding intravenous immunoglobulin, or on intravenous immunoglobulin only.

From germline, CDR1 is SGHNT and CDR2 YYREEE (reference sequence). J gave up 7 bases and V 0 bases, and 5 bases lay outside the gene matches. This CDR3 region has 15 residues. Reverse transcription of about 0.45 to 1 ug RNA was performed with random hexamers. In TCRdb, the immunoSEQ multiplex PCR reads were re-called with MiXCR into one record per CDR3 protein. The sample records over 150,000 distinct CDR3 sequences, approximately 94% being singletons. CD8+ and CD4+ T cells circulating in blood were sequenced for TCR beta. Recently defined diagnostic criteria classed the Susac syndrome patients as definite or probable. The authors negatively isolated CD8+ and CD4+ T cells and FACS-enriched TEMRA cells.

The chain is built from TRBV5-4 and TRBJ2-7, with TRBD2 identical over 12 bases. This clonotype was sampled from a human donor with Susac syndrome. Input material: CD4+ T cells from PBMCs. This chain's CDR3 is CASSLGLAGVAEQYF. The CDR3 DNA is TGTGCCAGCAGCTTGGGACTAGCGGGGGTGGCAGAGCAGTACTTC.